These 22 T cell receptor beta chains were all obtained from the same sample, sequenced in a study of response to subunit inactivated influenza vaccine. TCRdb recomputed calls from the RT-PCR reads with MiXCR, one row per CDR3 protein. The data hold 650,000 to 800,000 distinct CDR3 sequences, with 18% observed a single time. The sequenced sample was PBMCs from blood, obtained roughly 5 days after vaccination. The receptors shown here come from a middle-aged man who received an inactivated influenza vaccine.

This chain uses TRBV27 with TRBJ2-1, with 10 bases matching TRBD2. The CDR3 has 17 amino acids. V trimming: 3 bases; J trimming: 4 bases; junction bases outside the gene matches: 9. Germline assignment: CDR1 MNHEY and CDR2 SMNVEV (reference sequence). Here the CDR3 DNA reads TGTGCCAGCAGTTTCCAGCGGGGGGGCGTGGGATACAATGAGCAGTTCTTC. Residues: CASSFQRGGVGYNEQFF.

In its sample, this clonotype was seen a few times. The chain has TRBV20-1 and TRBJ1-4; D unresolved. V was pared by 3 bases and J by 8 bases, with 13 bases between. Germline V gene data show CDR1 as DFQATT and CDR2 as SNEGSKA (reference sequence). This CDR3 is 13 amino acids long. CDR3 coding DNA: TGCAGTGCTAGCCGGGCCCAGGAGGAAAAACTGTTTTTT. Protein: CSASRAQEEKLFF.

This clonotype was counted only a few times. The chain links TRBV4-1 to TRBJ1-2; D unclear. Trimming removed 3 bases from V and 3 bases from J, with 14 bases in between. This CDR3 is built from 15 residues. Germline CDR1 MGHRA, CDR2 YSYEKL. The CDR3, as DNA: TGCGCCAGCAGCCAGAATCACCGGGAGTACTATGGCTACACCTTC. This translates into CASSQNHREYYGYTF.

This chain connects TRBV7-3 to TRBJ2-1, with 8 bases matching TRBD1. Germline lookup yields CDR1 SGHTA and CDR2 FQGTGA. The CDR3 spans 15 residues. V was pared by 4 bases and J by 9 bases, with 11 bases of the junction left unmatched. Written as DNA, the CDR3 is TGTGCCAGCAGCTCAGGACAGGGTGAGTGGAGTGAGCAGTTCTTC. Its protein is CASSSGQGEWSEQFF.

The chain has TRBV4-1 and TRBJ1-2; D is unresolved. Germline V gives CDR1 MGHRA, CDR2 YSYEKL. V shed 0 bases and J shed 8 bases, with 10 bases lying between them. This CDR3 comprises 13 residues. DNA of the CDR3: TGCGCCAGCAGCCAAGATGAAGGTGGGGGCTACACCTTC. Protein sequence: CASSQDEGGGYTF.

This clonotype was observed a handful of times. This chain links TRBV7-2 with TRBJ2-5; D is uncertain. Trimming removed 0 bases from V and 1 base from J, with 9 bases in between. Per the germline V gene, CDR1 is SGHTA and CDR2 is FQGNSA. This CDR3 region has 15 residues. The CDR3 loop reads CASSLALGFQETQYF. CDR3 DNA sequence: TGTGCCAGCAGCTTAGCGCTCGGCTTCCAAGAGACCCAGTACTTC.

This clonotype was counted at least ten times. The chain has TRBV29-1 and TRBJ2-2, with D perhaps assigned TRBD1 or TRBD2 (5 bases each). Germline V gene sequence: CDR1 SQVTM, CDR2 ANQGSEA. The CDR3 runs 11 residues. Trimming removed 6 bases at V and 7 bases at J, with 9 bases between. The CDR3 sequence: CSVGRDGELFF. The CDR3 DNA is TGCAGCGTGGGACGGGACGGGGAGCTGTTTTTT.

This clonotype was seen at least ten times. The chain links TRBV7-9 to TRBJ2-7, with TRBD2 matching over 10 bases. The CDR3 contains 16 residues. Germline V CDR1 and CDR2: SEHNR, FQNEAQ (reference sequence). The ends lost 5 bases at V and 5 bases at J; junction bases unmatched: 12. CDR3 protein: CASSLIPSGSIHEQYF. The CDR3 DNA reads TGTGCCAGCAGCCTCATCCCTAGCGGGAGTATCCACGAGCAGTACTTC.

The chain joins TRBV4-3 to TRBJ2-6; D uncertain. Germline V lookup: CDR1 LGHNA, CDR2 YSLEER. CDR3 length: 13 residues. V lost 4 bases and J 3 bases, leaving 4 bases between the germline ends. CDR3 in amino acids: CASSRDGANVLTF. CDR3 in DNA: TGCGCCAGCAGCCGTGATGGGGCCAACGTCCTGACTTTC.

The V gene is TRBV6-1, the J gene TRBJ1-1; TRBD1 matches at 9 bases. Germline assignment: CDR1 MNHNS and CDR2 SASEGT. With V trimmed by 5 bases and J by 3 bases, 7 bases remained unmatched. This CDR3 has 15 residues. Here the CDR3 DNA reads TGTGCCAGCAGTCCACCGGGACAGGGTTACACTGAAGCTTTCTTT. Translation gives CASSPPGQGYTEAFF.

The table lists this clonotype with a few counts. The CDR3 bases are TGTGCCAGCAGCCAAGACCTAGCGACCCAATGGGGCACCGGGGAGCTGTTTTTT. It is translated as CASSQDLATQWGTGELFF. The chain is built from TRBV3-1 and TRBJ2-2; the D gene is possibly TRBD2 (6 bases). The CDR3 is 18 residues long. The germline V gene has CDR1 LGHDT and CDR2 YNNKEL (reference sequence). The germline V and J ends were trimmed by 0 bases and 4 bases, with 18 bases remaining between them.

This clonotype was detected ten times or more. V and J are TRBV12-3 or TRBV12-4 and TRBJ2-7, with 11 bases that match TRBD1. Germline trimming cut 6 bases from V and 3 bases from J; bases unmatched to any gene: 4. The length of the CDR3 is 14 residues. Written as DNA, the CDR3 is TGTGCCAGCAGGAGGGGGACAGGGGGCTACGAGCAGTACTTC. It codes for CASRRGTGGYEQYF.

This clonotype has only a few counts. J is TRBJ2-3 and V is TRBV15; either TRBD1 or TRBD2 may fit D (6 bases each). Germline CDR1 is LNHNV and CDR2 is YYDKDF (reference sequence). CDR3 length: 18 amino acids. V was trimmed by 3 bases and J by 0 bases, leaving 19 bases between them. The DNA for the CDR3 is TGTGCCACCAGCAGCCCGTTGCGGTGGGGGGCAAGCACAGATACGCAGTATTTT. This translates into CATSSPLRWGASTDTQYF.

V and J are TRBV29-1 and TRBJ1-2; unclear D gene. Per germline, CDR1 SQVTM and CDR2 ANQGSEA. This CDR3 comprises 12 residues. Deletions cut 5 bases from V and 4 bases from J, with 11 bases between. The CDR3 coding sequence is TGCAGCGTTTCTAAACAGACCTATGGCTACACCTTC. Amino acid sequence: CSVSKQTYGYTF.

This chain uses TRBV6-2 or TRBV6-3 with TRBJ2-7; D not certain. Per the germline V gene, CDR1 is MNHEY and CDR2 is SVGEGT. This CDR3 has 12 residues. V was trimmed by 4 bases and J by 6 bases, leaving 10 bases between them. The DNA of the CDR3 is TGTGCCAGCAGTTCGACGGAAGTCGAGCAGTACTTC. Translated: CASSSTEVEQYF.

The chain recombines TRBV6-2 or TRBV6-3 with TRBJ2-1; 7 nucleotides match TRBD2. Trimming took 8 bases from V and 4 from J; bases not matched to a gene: 2. Germline V gives CDR1 MNHEY, CDR2 SVGEGT. The CDR3 totals 12 residues. The CDR3 sequence: CASGGVYNEQFF. As DNA, the CDR3 is TGTGCCAGCGGGGGGGTTTACAATGAGCAGTTCTTC.

The J gene is TRBJ2-5, the V gene TRBV7-9; possible D gene TRBD2, 6 bases. CDR1 and CDR2 from the germline V gene are SEHNR and FQNEAQ (reference sequence). V dropped 5 bases and J dropped 4 bases, with 14 bases sitting between them. The length of the CDR3 is 14 residues. Written as DNA, the CDR3 is TGTGCCAGCAGCGGGCTCCGCGGGGCAGAGACCCAGTACTTC. Its translation: CASSGLRGAETQYF.

This clonotype has more than one count but fewer than ten. CDR3 sequence reads: CASSATDSNQPQHF. The CDR3, as DNA: TGTGCCAGCAGTGCTACAGATAGCAATCAGCCCCAGCATTTT. The gene calls are TRBV6-1 and TRBJ1-5; D gene uncertain. CDR1 MNHNS and CDR2 SASEGT come from the germline V gene. The CDR3 has 14 amino acids. V lost 4 bases, J lost 0 bases, and 7 bases lay in between.

The chain couples TRBV12-3 or TRBV12-4 to TRBJ1-1, with D hard to call. This CDR3 comprises 14 residues. V was clipped by 1 base and J by 1 base, with 7 bases between them. As DNA, the CDR3 is TGTGCCAGCAGTTTAGAGGTCAAGAACACTGAAGCTTTCTTT. Translation: CASSLEVKNTEAFF.

The V gene is TRBV20-1, the J gene TRBJ1-6; 8 nucleotides align to TRBD1. V was pared by 6 bases and J by 7 bases, with 8 bases of the junction left unmatched. This CDR3 region has 14 residues. The germline V gene encodes CDR1 DFQATT and CDR2 SNEGSKA (reference sequence). DNA of the CDR3: TGCAGTGCGCGGACAGGACAGGGCAATTCACCCCTCCACTTT. Protein product: CSARTGQGNSPLHF.

This chain links TRBV7-2 with TRBJ2-7, with a weak D call TRBD1 (6 bases). The CDR3 totals 15 residues. Germline lookup yields CDR1 SGHTA and CDR2 FQGNSA. Trimming removed 4 bases from V and 4 bases from J, with 17 bases in between. Written as DNA, the CDR3 is TGTGCCAGCAGCTCCAGCCAGGGGCGAATTTACGAGCAGTACTTC. It translates to CASSSSQGRIYEQYF.

J is TRBJ2-1 and V is TRBV5-1; no clear D gene. The CDR3 contains 14 residues. Germline V gene data show CDR1 as SGHRS and CDR2 as YFSETQ. The V end lost 4 bases, the J end lost 2 bases, and 10 bases lay between the germline ends. The CDR3 nucleotides read TGCGCCAGCAGCCCGGTAGGACCCTACAATGAGCAGTTCTTC. Its protein product is CASSPVGPYNEQFF.